This entry lists 4 T cell receptor beta chains sequenced from one sample in a study of shared clonotypes between healthy human individuals. Positive CCR7 selection of CD45RO-negative cells yielded the naive CD8 cells, and terminally differentiated effector memory CD45RA+ cells were excluded. Produced via immunoSEQ multiplex PCR; TCRdb's table is partial and in-frame only. The sample yields 800,000 or so clones, around 96% seen once. Sequenced material: naive CD8+ T cells sorted from blood. These receptors came from a man aged 25-45 years in good health.

The CDR3 nucleotides read TGTGCCAGCACGGACAGGGGGCGTCTTGGCTACACCTTC. As protein: CASTDRGRLGYTF. The chain uses TRBV25-1 and TRBJ1-2; 11 nucleotides agree with TRBD1. Germline V CDR1 and CDR2: MGHDK, SYGVNS. The CDR3 has 13 residues. After removal of 7 bases from V and 7 bases from J, the junction contained 5 bases not matched to a gene.

CDR3 nucleotide sequence: TGCGCCAGCAGCCAAGTCTTGGTGGGAGAGCAGTACTTC. It yields the protein CASSQVLVGEQYF. This chain uses TRBV4-1 with TRBJ2-7; D is ambiguous. Deletions cut 1 base from V and 7 bases from J, with 11 bases between. This CDR3 has 13 amino acids. Per germline, CDR1 MGHRA and CDR2 YSYEKL.

The chain is built from TRBV15 and TRBJ1-2; D not resolved. V was cut by 0 bases and J by 0 bases, with 11 bases left in between. Per germline, CDR1 LNHNV and CDR2 YYDKDF (reference sequence). The CDR3 sequence is 16 residues long. The CDR3 sequence: CATSRDVPGANYGYTF. The CDR3 DNA reads as TGTGCCACCAGCAGAGATGTCCCCGGAGCTAACTATGGCTACACCTTC.

V usage is TRBV15 and J usage is TRBJ2-5; 7 nucleotides agree with TRBD2. V was clipped by 8 bases and J by 5 bases; unmatched bases: 5. The CDR3 is 12 amino acids. CDR1 and CDR2 from the germline V gene are LNHNV and YYDKDF (reference sequence). CDR3 residues: CATAVGGETQYF. For the CDR3, the DNA is TGTGCCACCGCAGTGGGGGGGGAGACCCAGTACTTC.